Below, one T cell receptor (beta chain) is given with its context. This sample is part of a study of blood T cell repertoires in COVID-19. About the research overall: Spain, Italy and the United States supplied samples that represented acute and convalescent COVID-19. Sample material is recorded as cDNA or gDNA derived from T cells, B-cell-depleted T cells, or PBMCs.

V lost 6 bases, J lost 3 bases, and 4 bases stayed unmatched. There are 15 residues in the CDR3. CDR1 LGHDT and CDR2 YNNKEL come from the germline V gene (reference sequence). As originally analysed: Nucleated cell counts were estimated from reference gene primer amplification. Generated by immunoSEQ multiplex PCR, the TCRdb table keeps only in-frame clones and is missing some. V and J calls and clone size are copied from that table; D and trimming were computed from the DNA. The sample has 70,000 to 90,000 clones; roughly 90% are singletons. The sequencing sample was made of peripheral blood. The rearrangement joins TRBV3-1 (or the pseudogene TRBV3-2) to TRBJ2-3; 12 bases map to TRBD2. The TCR originated in a man in his fifties or sixties with acute or convalescent COVID-19. The CDR3, as DNA: TGTGCCAGCAGGTCTAGCGGGGGGGGAACAGATACGCAGTATTTT. Its translation: CASRSSGGGTDTQYF.